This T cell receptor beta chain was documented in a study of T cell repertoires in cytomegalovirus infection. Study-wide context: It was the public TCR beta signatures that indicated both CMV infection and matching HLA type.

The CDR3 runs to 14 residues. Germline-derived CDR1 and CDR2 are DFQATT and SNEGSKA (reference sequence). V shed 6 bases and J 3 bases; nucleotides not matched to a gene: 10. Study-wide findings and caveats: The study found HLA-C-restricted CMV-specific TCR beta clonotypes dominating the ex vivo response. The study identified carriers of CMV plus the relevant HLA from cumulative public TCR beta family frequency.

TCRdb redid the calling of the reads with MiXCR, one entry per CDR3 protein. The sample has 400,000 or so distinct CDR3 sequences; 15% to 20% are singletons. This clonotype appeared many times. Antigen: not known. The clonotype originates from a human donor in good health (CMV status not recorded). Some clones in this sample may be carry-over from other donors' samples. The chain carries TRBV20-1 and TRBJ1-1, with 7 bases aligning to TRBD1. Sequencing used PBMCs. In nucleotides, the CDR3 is TGCAGTGCCCCTTCCTGGGACAGAGACACTGAAGCTTTCTTT. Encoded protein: CSAPSWDRDTEAFF.